This paragraph covers one TCR beta chain sequence. The antigen remains unidentified. These data belong to a study of neoadjuvant anti-PD-1 for oral cavity cancer. Background on the study: Patients without progression received a fourth nivolumab dose around day 43, then surgical resection on days 50-56. Study-wide findings and caveats: Non-responders to neoadjuvant nivolumab had significantly more clonal PBMC T cells than responders.

The CDR3 has 16 residues. CDR1 and CDR2 (germline): SGDLS, YYNGEE. Trimming left V 0 bases short and J 0 bases short, with 11 bases between. Most PBMC samples had 480 ng input DNA in six replicates. Clones were read by immunoSEQ multiplex PCR, and TCRdb kept only the in-frame ones, dropping some. Here the sample spans more than 13,000 clones, 65% to 85% being singletons. Sample time point: after neoadjuvant nivolumab, at surgical resection. Sample: PBMCs, taken after nivolumab (anti-PD-1) treatment. The sequence was obtained from a person between 35 and 79 years old with oral cavity squamous cell carcinoma. V is TRBV9 and J is TRBJ2-3; maybe TRBD1 (6 bases). The CDR3 sequence is CASSVGGTRSTDTQYF. The CDR3 bases are TGTGCCAGCAGCGTAGGAGGGACACGAAGCACAGATACGCAGTATTTT. Full variable domain (rest looked up from reference TRBV9 and TRBJ2-3): DSGVTQTPKHLITATGQRVTLRCSPRSGDLSVYWYQQSLDQGLQFLIQYYNGEERAKGNILERFSAQQFPDLHSELNLSSLELGDSALYFCASSVGGTRSTDTQYFGPGTRLTVL.